One sample yielded the 30 T cell receptor beta chains listed below, sequenced in a study of shared clonotypes between healthy human individuals. Produced via immunoSEQ multiplex PCR; TCRdb's table is partial and in-frame only. This sample has over 2 million clones, with less than 95% found just once. Sequencing used naive CD4+ T cells from PBMCs. Noted subset: CD45RA+ positively selected. These receptors originate from a man younger than 30 in good health. Some clones in this sample may be carry-over from other donors' samples.

This chain connects TRBV7-3 to TRBJ2-7; 9 nucleotides match TRBD2. Trimming took 1 base from V and 0 from J; bases not matched to a gene: 1. Germline CDR1 reads SGHTA; CDR2 reads FQGTGA. The CDR3 totals 15 residues. The CDR3 loop reads CASSLSGGDSYEQYF. CDR3 bases: TGTGCCAGCAGCTTAAGCGGGGGGGACTCCTACGAGCAGTACTTC.

This chain connects TRBV12-5 to TRBJ2-3; D remains ambiguous. From germline, CDR1 is LGHNT and CDR2 FRNRAP. Trimming took off 3 bases at V and 0 bases at J, with 4 bases between the two ends. The CDR3 has 13 amino acids. CDR3 nucleotide sequence: TGTGCTAGTGGTTTCAGCAGCACAGATACGCAGTATTTT. As protein: CASGFSSTDTQYF.

V is TRBV7-6 and J is TRBJ2-7, with 10 bases fitting TRBD1. CDR1 and CDR2 from the germline V gene are SGHVS and FNYEAQ. The ends lost 6 bases at V and 3 bases at J; junction bases unmatched: 5. CDR3 length equals 14 residues. In DNA, the CDR3 is TGTGCCAGCAGTCCCGGGACAGGGGTCTACGAGCAGTACTTC. Translating it yields CASSPGTGVYEQYF. The full variable domain, completed using reference TRBV7-6 and TRBJ2-7, is GAGVSQSPRYKVTKRGQDVALRCDPISGHVSLYWYRQALGQGPEFLTYFNYEAQQDKSGLPNDRFSAERPEGSISTLTIQRTEQRDSAMYRCASSPGTGVYEQYFGPGTRLTVT.

This chain connects TRBV2 to TRBJ1-6; no reliable D call. The ends were cut back, 4 bases at V and 8 bases at J, with 6 bases in the middle. This CDR3 is 12 amino acids long. Germline V gene sequence: CDR1 SNHLY, CDR2 FYNNEI. CDR3 amino acids: CASSGGDSPLHF. CDR3 in DNA: TGTGCCAGCAGTGGTGGGGATTCACCCCTCCACTTT.

This clone was recorded only once. V gene TRBV25-1 combines with J gene TRBJ2-7; tentative D call: TRBD2 (5 bases). Germline V gene sequence: CDR1 MGHDK, CDR2 SYGVNS. V was shortened by 1 base and J by 7 bases, with 14 bases between the two germline ends. The CDR3 contains 14 residues. The CDR3 loop reads CASSEFPLAWEQYF. Written as DNA, the CDR3 is TGTGCCAGCAGTGAATTCCCTCTAGCCTGGGAGCAGTACTTC.

The V gene is TRBV19, the J gene TRBJ1-2, with unresolved D. The CDR3 consists of 18 residues. CDR1 and CDR2 from the germline V gene are LNHDA and SQIVND (reference sequence). V was clipped by 5 bases and J by 0 bases, with 22 bases between them. The CDR3 DNA follows: TGTGCCAGTAGTTCCGGTTGGGCCCGGGTCCAGTCTAACTATGGCTACACCTTC. It is translated as CASSSGWARVQSNYGYTF.

The J gene is TRBJ1-5, the V gene TRBV6-1; no firm D call. This CDR3 contains 15 residues. Trimming cost V 3 bases and J 7 bases, with 16 bases left between them. In germline, CDR1 is MNHNS, CDR2 SASEGT. The CDR3 bases are TGTGCCAGCAGTGAGTTTAGTAGTTTGGGGCAGCCCCAGCATTTT. It specifies CASSEFSSLGQPQHF.

The chain combines TRBV18 with TRBJ2-1; 8 nucleotides align to TRBD2. V lost 6 bases, J lost 0 bases, and 4 bases stayed unmatched. Germline-derived CDR1 and CDR2 are KGHSH and LQKENI. This CDR3 spans 15 amino acids. The CDR3 nucleotides are TGTGCCAGCTCCCGCCTAGCGGGCTCCTACAATGAGCAGTTCTTC. As protein: CASSRLAGSYNEQFF. The whole variable domain, filled in from reference TRBV18 and TRBJ2-1, reads NAGVMQNPRHLVRRRGQEARLRCSPMKGHSHVYWYRQLPEEGLKFMVYLQKENIIDESGMPKERFSAEFPKEGPSILRIQQVVRGDSAAYFCASSRLAGSYNEQFFGPGTRLTVL.

This clone was seen more than once but under ten times. This CDR3 is also generated by other DNA sequences in the sample. The rearrangement uses TRBV2 and TRBJ1-1; maybe TRBD1 (5 bases). The CDR3 has 13 amino acids. Germline V lookup: CDR1 SNHLY, CDR2 FYNNEI. V lost 3 bases to trimming and J lost 5 bases, with 10 bases between them. The DNA of the CDR3 is TGTGCCAGCAGTGAGGGGCTGTGGACTGAAGCTTTCTTT. It translates to CASSEGLWTEAFF. Based on the CDR3 plus reference TRBV2 and TRBJ1-1, the full variable domain is EPEVTQTPSHQVTQMGQEVILRCVPISNHLYFYWYRQILGQKVEFLVSFYNNEISEKSEIFDDQFSVERPDGSNFTLKIRSTKLEDSAMYFCASSEGLWTEAFFGQGTRLTVV.

V usage is TRBV4-2 and J usage is TRBJ2-1; D unclear. The ends were cut back, 2 bases at V and 5 bases at J, with 10 bases in the middle. The CDR3 covers 14 residues. Germline V lookup: CDR1 LGHNA, CDR2 YNFKEQ. In nucleotides, the CDR3 is TGTGCCAGCAGCCAATCCCCTAGGGACAATGAGCAGTTCTTC. Translating it yields CASSQSPRDNEQFF.

V gene TRBV5-4 combines with J gene TRBJ2-3; perhaps TRBD2 as D (5 bases). CDR3 length equals 16 residues. CDR1 SGHNT and CDR2 YYREEE come from the germline V gene (reference sequence). V lost 4 bases, J lost 0 bases, and 15 bases lay in between. CDR3 coding DNA: TGTGCCAGCAGCGGTTGGAGCGGTCAGAGCACAGATACGCAGTATTTT. Residues: CASSGWSGQSTDTQYF.

Points on this clone: Other nucleotide sequences from this sample produce the same CDR3. The gene calls are TRBV28 and TRBJ1-2; possibly TRBD1 for D (5 bases). CDR1 MDHEN and CDR2 SYDVKM come from the germline V gene. The CDR3 spans 12 residues. The V gene lost 3 bases and the J gene lost 8 bases, with 10 bases spanning the gap. The CDR3 reads CASSLGGRGYTF. Written as DNA, the CDR3 is TGTGCCAGCAGTTTGGGGGGACGGGGCTACACCTTC.

V usage is TRBV5-1 and J usage is TRBJ1-2; D remains ambiguous. V lost 0 bases, J lost 7 bases, and 13 bases lay in between. Germline V gene data show CDR1 as SGHRS and CDR2 as YFSETQ. This CDR3 contains 14 residues. The CDR3 DNA is TGCGCCAGCAGCTTGGGTCTTACGGAGATTGGCTACACCTTC. Amino acid sequence: CASSLGLTEIGYTF.

In this sample, this clone turned up once. The genes are TRBV7-8 and TRBJ2-3; D remains unclear. The CDR3 covers 13 residues. CDR1 is SGHVS, CDR2 FQNEAQ, per germline. Trimming left V 5 bases short and J 6 bases short, with 12 bases between. The CDR3 protein is CASSTTRFDTQYF. CDR3 coding DNA: TGTGCCAGCAGCACAACAAGATTCGATACGCAGTATTTT.

This clone was counted a single time. The rearrangement uses TRBV18 and TRBJ2-7; the match to TRBD2 covers 7 bases. Germline V gene sequence: CDR1 KGHSH, CDR2 LQKENI. This CDR3 has 15 amino acids. With 6 bases clipped from V and 7 bases from J, the junction kept 15 bases outside the gene matches. The CDR3 loop is CASSKEMAVGGEQYF. Written as DNA, the CDR3 is TGTGCCAGCTCCAAAGAGATGGCGGTGGGAGGGGAGCAGTACTTC.

Written as DNA, the CDR3 is TGTGCCAGCAGAAAGACAGGGGGTAGCAATCAGCCCCAGCATTTT. Protein sequence: CASRKTGGSNQPQHF. The chain combines TRBV6-5 with TRBJ1-5, with 9 bases fitting TRBD1. The CDR3 is made up of 15 amino acids. J gave up 0 bases and V 6 bases, and 3 bases lay outside the gene matches. Germline values: CDR1 MNHEY, CDR2 SVGAGI.

V and J are TRBV5-4 and TRBJ2-4; the D gene is possibly TRBD1 (6 bases). V lost 2 bases, J lost 7 bases, and 19 bases lay in between. Germline V gives CDR1 SGHNT, CDR2 YYREEE (reference sequence). This CDR3 region has 16 residues. The CDR3 spells CASSFDYGRRGNIQYF. As DNA, the CDR3 is TGTGCCAGCAGCTTCGATTACGGCCGCAGGGGCAACATTCAGTACTTC. Supplemented by reference TRBV5-4 and TRBJ2-4, the full variable domain reads ETGVTQSPTHLIKTRGQQVTLRCSSQSGHNTVSWYQQALGQGPQFIFQYYREEENGRGNFPPRFSGLQFPNYSSELNVNALELDDSALYLCASSFDYGRRGNIQYFGAGTRLSVL.

This clone has just one count. The chain recombines TRBV15 with TRBJ1-1; TRBD1 might be the D (5 bases). CDR1 is LNHNV, CDR2 YYDKDF, per germline (reference sequence). The CDR3 is made up of 14 amino acids. V was cut by 0 bases and J by 7 bases, with 12 bases left in between. The CDR3: CATSRDQEGLEAFF. The DNA for the CDR3 is TGTGCCACCAGCAGAGATCAGGAGGGGCTTGAAGCTTTCTTT.

J is TRBJ2-7 and V is TRBV15; 9 positions agree with TRBD2. V was pared by 0 bases and J by 12 bases, with 12 bases of the junction left unmatched. This CDR3 spans 15 amino acids. Germline V gives CDR1 LNHNV, CDR2 YYDKDF (reference sequence). The CDR3, as DNA: TGTGCCACCAGCAGAGACCGAGCGGGAGGCCTTAGCCCGTACTTC. Translation: CATSRDRAGGLSPYF.

This clone has just one count. The chain joins TRBV7-9 to TRBJ2-1; weak D call: TRBD1 (6 bases). Germline assignment: CDR1 SEHNR and CDR2 FQNEAQ (reference sequence). The CDR3 length is 12 residues. Trimming pared 5 bases from V and 9 bases from J, leaving 11 bases between. The CDR3 reads CASSQTGVEQFF. The CDR3 nucleotides read TGTGCCAGCAGCCAGACAGGTGTTGAGCAGTTCTTC.

This chain uses TRBV7-2 with TRBJ2-7; possibly TRBD1 for D (5 bases). V lost 5 bases, J lost 0 bases, and 14 bases lay in between. Germline CDR1 SGHTA, CDR2 FQGNSA. The length of the CDR3 is 15 residues. The CDR3 sequence is CASSQQVSYSYEQYF. The CDR3 region has the DNA TGTGCCAGCAGCCAACAGGTATCCTACTCCTACGAGCAGTACTTC.

The chain joins TRBV7-3 to TRBJ2-1, with 9 bases aligning to TRBD1. There are 15 residues in the CDR3. V lost 5 bases, J lost 4 bases, and 6 bases stayed unmatched. From germline, CDR1 is SGHTA and CDR2 FQGTGA. The CDR3: CASSVTGGGYNEQFF. CDR3 bases: TGTGCCAGCAGCGTTACAGGGGGCGGGTACAATGAGCAGTTCTTC.

The chain combines TRBV5-1 with TRBJ1-2; 10 nucleotides line up with TRBD1. Germline CDR1 reads SGHRS; CDR2 reads YFSETQ. J gave up 4 bases and V 4 bases, and 7 bases lay outside the gene matches. The CDR3 contains 15 residues. The DNA for the CDR3 is TGCGCCAGCAGCCCGGACGGGACAGGGGCCTATGGCTACACCTTC. It yields the protein CASSPDGTGAYGYTF.

This clone is a singleton in its sample. This sequence joins TRBV28 and TRBJ1-4; 7 positions match TRBD1. This CDR3 region has 16 residues. The V gene's germline CDR1 is MDHEN and CDR2 SYDVKM. V dropped 2 bases and J dropped 2; count of bases not matched to a gene: 5. The chain's CDR3 is CASSLGGGGTNEKLFF. CDR3 nucleotides: TGTGCCAGCAGTTTAGGAGGGGGCGGGACTAATGAAAAACTGTTTTTT. The full variable domain, its missing parts supplied by reference TRBV28 and TRBJ1-4, is DVKVTQSSRYLVKRTGEKVFLECVQDMDHENMFWYRQDPGLGLRLIYFSYDVKMKEKGDIPEGYSVSREKKERFSLILESASTNQTSMYLCASSLGGGGTNEKLFFGSGTQLSVL.

This clone was found once. The gene calls are TRBV7-9 and TRBJ2-5; D might be TRBD1 (6 bases). The CDR3 has 18 residues. Between the trimmed V and J ends, which lost 2 bases and 2 bases, there was a span of 21 bases. The V gene's germline CDR1 is SEHNR and CDR2 FQNEAQ (reference sequence). CDR3 in amino acids: CASSLRAVVGQPQETQYF. The CDR3 region has the DNA TGTGCCAGCAGCTTACGGGCAGTCGTAGGACAGCCTCAAGAGACCCAGTACTTC. The full variable domain, in which reference TRBV7-9 and TRBJ2-5 provide the parts outside the CDR3, is DTGVSQNPRHKITKRGQNVTFRCDPISEHNRLYWYRQTLGQGPEFLTYFQNEAQLEKSRLLSDRFSAERPKGSFSTLEIQRTEQGDSAMYLCASSLRAVVGQPQETQYFGPGTRLLVL.

This clone was detected once. This chain joins TRBV7-2 and TRBJ2-5; 7 bases match TRBD2. Germline loops: CDR1 SGHTA, CDR2 FQGNSA. This CDR3 region has 14 residues. V gave up 4 bases and J gave up 3 bases; unmatched junction bases: 5. The CDR3 loop is CASSSGLEKETQYF. The CDR3 DNA reads TGTGCCAGCAGCTCCGGACTAGAAAAAGAGACCCAGTACTTC.

This chain connects TRBV7-2 to TRBJ2-3; no clear D. The CDR3 loop spans 13 amino acids. Trimming removed 3 bases from V and 4 bases from J, with 8 bases in between. The germline CDR1 and CDR2 sequences are SGHTA and FQGNSA. The CDR3 coding sequence is TGTGCCAGCAGCTTTTCAGTCGCAGATACGCAGTATTTT. Protein: CASSFSVADTQYF.

This clone was counted a single time. The J gene is TRBJ2-7, the V gene TRBV7-9; D is undetermined. Germline V gives CDR1 SEHNR, CDR2 FQNEAQ (reference sequence). V was clipped by 5 bases and J by 4 bases, with 15 bases between them. The CDR3 is made up of 14 amino acids. The CDR3 reads CASSVTTEYYEQYF. CDR3 in DNA: TGTGCCAGCAGCGTTACGACCGAGTATTACGAGCAGTACTTC.

This chain joins TRBV11-3 and TRBJ2-1, with 7 bases lining up with TRBD2. Unmatched junction bases numbered 9, after V lost 5 bases and J lost 8 bases. The CDR3 consists of 14 residues. Germline lookup yields CDR1 SGHNT and CDR2 YENEEA. The CDR3 bases are TGTGCCAGCAGCCACGCGGGAGAAGGGGATGAGCAGTTCTTC. It encodes CASSHAGEGDEQFF. The variable domain in full, with the rest retrieved from reference TRBV11-3 and TRBJ2-1, is EAGVVQSPRYKIIEKKQPVAFWCNPISGHNTLYWYLQNLGQGPELLIRYENEEAVDDSQLPKDRFSAERLKGVDSTLKIQPAELGDSAVYLCASSHAGEGDEQFFGPGTRLTVL.

This sequence joins TRBV15 and TRBJ2-7; D ambiguous. Germline V gives CDR1 LNHNV, CDR2 YYDKDF (reference sequence). This CDR3 spans 17 amino acids. V was cut by 0 bases and J by 2 bases, with 17 bases left in between. The CDR3 here is CATSRDKKTEYPYEQYF. CDR3 nucleotide sequence: TGTGCCACCAGCAGAGATAAGAAGACGGAATACCCCTACGAGCAGTACTTC.